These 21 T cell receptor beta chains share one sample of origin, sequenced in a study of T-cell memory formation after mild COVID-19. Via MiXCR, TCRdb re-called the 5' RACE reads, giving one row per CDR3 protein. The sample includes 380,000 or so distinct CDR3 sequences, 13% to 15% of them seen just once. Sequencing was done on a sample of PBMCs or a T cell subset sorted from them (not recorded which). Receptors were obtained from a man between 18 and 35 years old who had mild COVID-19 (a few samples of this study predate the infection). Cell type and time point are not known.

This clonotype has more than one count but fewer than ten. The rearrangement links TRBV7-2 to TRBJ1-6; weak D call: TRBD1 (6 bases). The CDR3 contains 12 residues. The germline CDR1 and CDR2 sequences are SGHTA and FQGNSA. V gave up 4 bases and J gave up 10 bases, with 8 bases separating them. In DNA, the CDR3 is TGTGCCAGCAGCTACAGGGTCTCACCCCTCCACTTT. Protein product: CASSYRVSPLHF.

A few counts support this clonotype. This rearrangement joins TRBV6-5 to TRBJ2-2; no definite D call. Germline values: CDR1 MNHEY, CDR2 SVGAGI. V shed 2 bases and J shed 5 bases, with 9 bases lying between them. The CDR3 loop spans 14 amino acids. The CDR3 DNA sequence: TGTGCCAGCAGTTACGTCATGAATACCGGGGAGCTGTTTTTT. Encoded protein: CASSYVMNTGELFF.

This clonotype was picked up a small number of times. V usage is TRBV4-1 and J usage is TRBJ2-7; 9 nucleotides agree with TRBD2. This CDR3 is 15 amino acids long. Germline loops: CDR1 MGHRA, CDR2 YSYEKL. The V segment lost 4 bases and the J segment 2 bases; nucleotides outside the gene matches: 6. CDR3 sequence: CASSPSGVRPYEQYF. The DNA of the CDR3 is TGCGCCAGCAGCCCTAGCGGGGTTCGCCCCTACGAGCAGTACTTC.

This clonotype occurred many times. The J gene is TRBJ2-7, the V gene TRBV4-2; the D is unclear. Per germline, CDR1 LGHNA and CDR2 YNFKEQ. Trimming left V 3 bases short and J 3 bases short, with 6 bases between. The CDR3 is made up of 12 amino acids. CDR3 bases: TGTGCCAGCAGCCACGACGGCTACGAGCAGTACTTC. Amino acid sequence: CASSHDGYEQYF.

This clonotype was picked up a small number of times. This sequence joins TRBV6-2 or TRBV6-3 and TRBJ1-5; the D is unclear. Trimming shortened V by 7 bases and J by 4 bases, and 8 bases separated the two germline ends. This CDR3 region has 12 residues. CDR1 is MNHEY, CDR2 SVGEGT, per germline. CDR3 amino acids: CASNAGNQPQHF. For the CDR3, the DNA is TGTGCCAGCAATGCGGGAAATCAGCCCCAGCATTTT.

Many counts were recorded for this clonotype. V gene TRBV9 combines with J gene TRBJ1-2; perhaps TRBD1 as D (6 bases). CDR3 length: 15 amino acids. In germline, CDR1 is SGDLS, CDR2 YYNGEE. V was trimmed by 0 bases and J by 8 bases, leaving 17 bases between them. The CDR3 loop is CASSVARDTHLGYTF. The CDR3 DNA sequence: TGTGCCAGCAGCGTAGCGCGGGACACCCATCTCGGCTACACCTTC.

The CDR3 protein is CASSESRRGDEQFF. The CDR3 DNA follows: TGCGCCAGCAGTGAGTCGAGACGGGGCGATGAGCAGTTCTTC. The J gene is TRBJ2-1, the V gene TRBV10-1; perhaps D is TRBD1 or TRBD2 (5 bases each). CDR3 size: 14 residues. V gave up 0 bases and J gave up 8 bases, with 11 bases separating them. CDR1 is WNHNN, CDR2 SYGVQD, per germline (reference sequence).

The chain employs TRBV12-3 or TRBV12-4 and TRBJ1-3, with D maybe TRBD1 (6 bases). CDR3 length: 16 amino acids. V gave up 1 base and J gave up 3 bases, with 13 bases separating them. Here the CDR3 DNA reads TGTGCCAGCAGTTTAGTGGGACAAAGAAGTGGAAACACCATATATTTT. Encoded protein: CASSLVGQRSGNTIYF.

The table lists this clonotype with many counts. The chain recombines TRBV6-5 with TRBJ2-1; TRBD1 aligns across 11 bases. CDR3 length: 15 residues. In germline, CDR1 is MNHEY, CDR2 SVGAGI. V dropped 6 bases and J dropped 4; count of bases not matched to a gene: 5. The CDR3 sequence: CASSPDRGLYNEQFF. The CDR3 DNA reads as TGTGCCAGCAGCCCGGACAGGGGGCTTTACAATGAGCAGTTCTTC.

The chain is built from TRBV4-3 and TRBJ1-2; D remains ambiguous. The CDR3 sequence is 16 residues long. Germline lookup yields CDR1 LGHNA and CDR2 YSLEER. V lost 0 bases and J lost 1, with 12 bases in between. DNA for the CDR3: TGCGCCAGCAGCCAAGAATTTGGGCGGGTTAACTATGGCTACACCTTC. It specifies CASSQEFGRVNYGYTF.

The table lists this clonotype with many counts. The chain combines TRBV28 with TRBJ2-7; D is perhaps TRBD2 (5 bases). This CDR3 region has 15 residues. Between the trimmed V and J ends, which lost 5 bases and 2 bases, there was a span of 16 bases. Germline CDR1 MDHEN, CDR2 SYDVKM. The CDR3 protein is CASSPRGRGTYEQYV. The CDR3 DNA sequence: TGTGCCAGCAGTCCCCGTGGGAGAGGGACCTACGAGCAGTACGTC.

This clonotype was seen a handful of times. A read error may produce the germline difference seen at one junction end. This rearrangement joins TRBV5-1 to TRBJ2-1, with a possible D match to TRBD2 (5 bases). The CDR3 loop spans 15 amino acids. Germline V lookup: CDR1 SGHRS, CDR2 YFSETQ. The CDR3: CASRLGVSVIDEQFF. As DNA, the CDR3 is TGCGCCAGCAGGTTGGGAGTATCGGTAATCGATGAGCAGTTCTTC.

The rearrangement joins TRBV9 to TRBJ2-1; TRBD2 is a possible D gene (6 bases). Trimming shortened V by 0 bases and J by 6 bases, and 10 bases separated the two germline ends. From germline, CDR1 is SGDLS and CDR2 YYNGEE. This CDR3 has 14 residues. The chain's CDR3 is CASSVVSGPNEQFF. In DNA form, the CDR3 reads TGTGCCAGCAGCGTAGTTAGCGGCCCCAATGAGCAGTTCTTC.

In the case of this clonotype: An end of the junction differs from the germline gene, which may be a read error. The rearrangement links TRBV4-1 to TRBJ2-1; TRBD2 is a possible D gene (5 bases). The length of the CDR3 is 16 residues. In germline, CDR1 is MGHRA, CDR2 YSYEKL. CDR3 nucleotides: TGCGCCAGCAGCCAAGATTGGACTTCTTCCTTGAATGAGCAGTTATTC. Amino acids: CASSQDWTSSLNEQLF.

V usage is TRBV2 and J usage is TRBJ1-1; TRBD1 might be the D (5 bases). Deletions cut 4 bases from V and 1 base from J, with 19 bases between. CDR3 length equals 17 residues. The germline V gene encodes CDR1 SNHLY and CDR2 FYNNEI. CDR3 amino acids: CASSGHRRGVQNTEAFF. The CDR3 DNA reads TGTGCCAGCAGTGGCCACAGGAGAGGGGTTCAGAACACTGAAGCTTTCTTT.

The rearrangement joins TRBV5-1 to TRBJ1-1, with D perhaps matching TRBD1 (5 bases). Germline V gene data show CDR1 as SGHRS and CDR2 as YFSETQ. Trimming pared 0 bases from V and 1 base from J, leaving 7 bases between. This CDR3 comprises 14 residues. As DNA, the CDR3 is TGCGCCAGCAGCTTGGGAGGGGCGAACACTGAAGCTTTCTTT. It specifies CASSLGGANTEAFF.

The CDR3 here is CASSLDRSQFRPQHF. DNA for the CDR3: TGTGCCAGCAGCCTGGACAGGAGTCAGTTCCGGCCCCAGCATTTT. The chain is built from TRBV7-2 and TRBJ1-5; 7 bases are a match to TRBD1. V was pared by 5 bases and J by 9 bases, with 13 bases of the junction left unmatched. From germline, CDR1 is SGHTA and CDR2 FQGNSA. The length of the CDR3 is 15 residues.

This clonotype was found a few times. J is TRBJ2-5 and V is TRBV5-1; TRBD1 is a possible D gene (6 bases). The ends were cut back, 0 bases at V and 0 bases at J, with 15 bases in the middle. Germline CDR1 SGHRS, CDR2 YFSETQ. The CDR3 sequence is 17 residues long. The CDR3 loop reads CASSLVPGTTNQETQYF. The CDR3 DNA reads TGCGCCAGCAGCTTGGTCCCCGGGACAACCAACCAAGAGACCCAGTACTTC.

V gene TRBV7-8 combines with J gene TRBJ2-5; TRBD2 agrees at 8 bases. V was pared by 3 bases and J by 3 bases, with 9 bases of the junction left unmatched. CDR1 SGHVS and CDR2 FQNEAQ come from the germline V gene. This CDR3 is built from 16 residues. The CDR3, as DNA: TGTGCCAGCAGCTTGGTGGTGGGGACTAGTAAAGAGACCCAGTACTTC. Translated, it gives CASSLVVGTSKETQYF. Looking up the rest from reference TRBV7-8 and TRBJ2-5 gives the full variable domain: GAGVSQSPRYKVAKRGQDVALRCDPISGHVSLFWYQQALGQGPEFLTYFQNEAQLDKSGLPSDRFFAERPEGSVSTLKIQRTQQEDSAVYLCASSLVVGTSKETQYFGPGTRLLVL.

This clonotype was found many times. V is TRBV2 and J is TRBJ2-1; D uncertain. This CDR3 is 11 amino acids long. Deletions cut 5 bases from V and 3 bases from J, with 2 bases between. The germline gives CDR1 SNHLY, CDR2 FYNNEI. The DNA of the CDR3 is TGTGCCAGCAGTAACTACAATGAGCAGTTCTTC. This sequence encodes CASSNYNEQFF.

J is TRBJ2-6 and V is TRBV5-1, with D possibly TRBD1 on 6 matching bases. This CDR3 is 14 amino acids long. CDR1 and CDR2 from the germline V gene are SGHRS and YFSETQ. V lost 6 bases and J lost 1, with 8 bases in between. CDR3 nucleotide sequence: TGCGCCAGCACGGGACAATCTGGGGCCAACGTCCTGACTTTC. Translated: CASTGQSGANVLTF.